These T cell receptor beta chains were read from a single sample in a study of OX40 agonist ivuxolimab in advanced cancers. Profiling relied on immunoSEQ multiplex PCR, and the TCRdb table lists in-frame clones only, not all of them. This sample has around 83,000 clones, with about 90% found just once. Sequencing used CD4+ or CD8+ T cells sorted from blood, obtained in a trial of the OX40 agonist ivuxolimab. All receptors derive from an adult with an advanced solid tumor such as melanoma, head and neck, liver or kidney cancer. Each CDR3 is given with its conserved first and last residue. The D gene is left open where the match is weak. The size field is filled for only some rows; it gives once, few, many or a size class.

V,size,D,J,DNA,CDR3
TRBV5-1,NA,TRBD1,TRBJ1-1,TGCGCCAGCAGCCATACAGGGGGTTCACGAGTCACTGAAGCTTTCTTT,CASSHTGGSRVTEAFF
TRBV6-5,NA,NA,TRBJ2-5,TGTGCCAGCAGTCATACCGTAGGGATAGTGGAGACCCAGTACTTC,CASSHTVGIVETQYF
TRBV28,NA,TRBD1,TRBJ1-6,TGTGCCAGCAGTTTGGGGACAGGGGGTCCTTCACCCCTCCACTTT,CASSLGTGGPSPLHF
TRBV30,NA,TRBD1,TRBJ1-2,TGTGCCTGGAGTACCCCGGGACAGGGTTCGCACTATGGCTACACCTTC,CAWSTPGQGSHYGYTF
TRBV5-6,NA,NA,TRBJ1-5,TGTGCCAGCAGCCATGGGACAAATAGCAATCAGCCCCAGCATTTT,CASSHGTNSNQPQHF
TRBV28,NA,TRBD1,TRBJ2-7,TGTGCCAGCAGGACGACGGGACAGGGTGTGGGGGAGCAGTACTTC,CASRTTGQGVGEQYF
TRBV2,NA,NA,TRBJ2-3,TGTGCCAGCAGTGGAGGGCAACCCAACACAGATACGCAGTATTTT,CASSGGQPNTDTQYF
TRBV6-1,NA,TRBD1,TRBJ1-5,TGTGCCAGCAGCGCCCAGGGGGGTAGCAATCAGCCCCAGCATTTT,CASSAQGGSNQPQHF
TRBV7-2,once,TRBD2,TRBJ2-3,TGTGCCAGCAGCACGGGACTAGCGGGACGGGCAGATACGCAGTATTTT,CASSTGLAGRADTQYF
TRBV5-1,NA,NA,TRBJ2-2,TGCGCCAGCAGCTCGGGCGGATACGGAACCGGGGAGCTGTTTTTT,CASSSGGYGTGELFF
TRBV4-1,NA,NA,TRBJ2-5,TGCGCCAGCAGCCAGGACGGCACTCCCAAGGAGACCCAGTACTTC,CASSQDGTPKETQYF
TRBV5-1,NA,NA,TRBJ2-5,TGCGCCAGCAGCTCCCAAGAGACCCAGTACTTC,CASSSQETQYF
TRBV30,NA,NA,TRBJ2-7,TGTGCCTGGGGAGCAAACTCCTACGAGCAGTACTTC,CAWGANSYEQYF
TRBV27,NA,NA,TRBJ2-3,TGTGCCAGCAGCCGCAAACCCAGCGGTCCTAGCACAGATACGCAGTATTTT,CASSRKPSGPSTDTQYF
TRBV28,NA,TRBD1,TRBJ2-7,TGTGCCAGCAGTTTACCGAAGGACAGGATACAGTACTTC,CASSLPKDRIQYF
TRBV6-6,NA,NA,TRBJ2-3,TGTGCCAGCAGTTACGAAGCAGATACGCAGTATTTT,CASSYEADTQYF
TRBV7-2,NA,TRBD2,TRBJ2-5,TGTGCCAGCAGCATACCGGGACTAGCGGGATCGGAGCAGTACTTC,CASSIPGLAGSEQYF
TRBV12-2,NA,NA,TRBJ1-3,TGTGCAAGTCGCTTTGACACAACCTCTGGAAACACCATATATTTT,CASRFDTTSGNTIYF
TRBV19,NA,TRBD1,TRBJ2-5,TGTGCCAGTAGTACCCTTTACCGGGACAGAGAACAAGAGACCCAGTACTTC,CASSTLYRDREQETQYF
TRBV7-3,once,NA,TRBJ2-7,TGTGCCAGCAGCTTAATGGGGCCCGGCGGGCCCAGACCCTACGAGCAGTACTTC,CASSLMGPGGPRPYEQYF
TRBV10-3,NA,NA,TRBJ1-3,TGTGCCATCAGTGAGGAGGGGTTTGGAAACACCATATATTTT,CAISEEGFGNTIYF
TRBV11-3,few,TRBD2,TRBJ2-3,TGTGCCAGCAGCTTAGGCGGACTAGCTTCTGATACGCAGTATTTT,CASSLGGLASDTQYF